The clone carrying this T cell receptor (beta chain) occurred once. Its cognate antigen is unknown. The sample belongs to a study of T cell responses to AZD1222 COVID-19 vaccine. Findings and limits, study-wide: Mapped onto spike, vaccine-associated CD4 TCRs spanned it and were dominant at 160-218 and 743-854.

The V end lost 4 bases, the J end lost 5 bases, and 14 bases lay between the germline ends. The germline V gene has CDR1 KGHSH and CDR2 LQKENI. The CDR3 spans 14 residues. Repertoires were generated with immunoSEQ multiplex PCR, while TCRdb's copy carries only in-frame clones and drops some. The repertoire has about 97,000 clones, roughly 90% of them found once; the top ten carry roughly 2.8%. The sequence derives from an adult in good health. The sample here was peripheral blood, taken on day 0 of AZD1222 vaccination. The rearrangement joins TRBV18 to TRBJ2-5; possibly TRBD2 for D (7 bases). The chain's CDR3 is CASSRGGLRETQYF. Here the CDR3 DNA reads TGTGCCAGCTCACGCGGGGGCTTAAGGGAGACCCAGTACTTC.